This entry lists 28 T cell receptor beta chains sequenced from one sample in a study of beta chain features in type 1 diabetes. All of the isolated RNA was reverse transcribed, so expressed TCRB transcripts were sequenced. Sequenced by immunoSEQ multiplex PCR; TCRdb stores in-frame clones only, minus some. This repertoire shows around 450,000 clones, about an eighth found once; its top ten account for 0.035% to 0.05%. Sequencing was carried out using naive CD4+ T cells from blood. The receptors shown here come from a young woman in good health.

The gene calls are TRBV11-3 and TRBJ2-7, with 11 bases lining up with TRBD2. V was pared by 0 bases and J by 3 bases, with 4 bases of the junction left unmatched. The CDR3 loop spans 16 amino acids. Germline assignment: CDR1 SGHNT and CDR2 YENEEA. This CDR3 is CASSLDSGRAIYEQYF. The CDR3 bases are TGTGCCAGCAGCTTAGATAGCGGGAGGGCGATCTACGAGCAGTACTTC.

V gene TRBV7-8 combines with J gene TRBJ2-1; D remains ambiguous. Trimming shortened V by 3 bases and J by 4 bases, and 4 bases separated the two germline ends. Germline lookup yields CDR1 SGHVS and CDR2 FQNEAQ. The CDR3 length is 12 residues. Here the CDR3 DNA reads TGTGCCAGCAGCTTTCGGTACAATGAGCAGTTCTTC. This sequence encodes CASSFRYNEQFF. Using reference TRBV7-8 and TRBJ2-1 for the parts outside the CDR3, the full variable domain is GAGVSQSPRYKVAKRGQDVALRCDPISGHVSLFWYQQALGQGPEFLTYFQNEAQLDKSGLPSDRFFAERPEGSVSTLKIQRTQQEDSAVYLCASSFRYNEQFFGPGTRLTVL.

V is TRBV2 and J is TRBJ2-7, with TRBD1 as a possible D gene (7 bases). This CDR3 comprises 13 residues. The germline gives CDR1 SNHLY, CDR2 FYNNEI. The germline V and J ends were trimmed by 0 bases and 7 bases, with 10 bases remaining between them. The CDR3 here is CASSEAQGGEQYF. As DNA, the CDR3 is TGTGCCAGCAGTGAAGCCCAGGGGGGAGAGCAGTACTTC.

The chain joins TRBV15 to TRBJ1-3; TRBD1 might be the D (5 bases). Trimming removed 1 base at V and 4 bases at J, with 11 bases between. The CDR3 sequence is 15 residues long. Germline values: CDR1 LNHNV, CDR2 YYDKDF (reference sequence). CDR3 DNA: TGTGCCACCAGCAGAGTTGGGACCCTCGGAAACACCATATATTTT. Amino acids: CATSRVGTLGNTIYF. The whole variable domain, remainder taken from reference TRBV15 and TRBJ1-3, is DAMVIQNPRYQVTQFGKPVTLSCSQTLNHNVMYWYQQKSSQAPKLLFHYYDKDFNNEADTPDNFQSRRPNTSFCFLDIRSPGLGDTAMYLCATSRVGTLGNTIYFGEGSWLTVV.

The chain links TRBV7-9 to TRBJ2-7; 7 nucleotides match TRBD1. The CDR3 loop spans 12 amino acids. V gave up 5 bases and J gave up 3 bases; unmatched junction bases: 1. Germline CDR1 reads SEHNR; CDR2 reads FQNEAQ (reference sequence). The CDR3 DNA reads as TGTGCCAGCAGCGGGGACAGCTACGAGCAGTACGTC. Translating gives CASSGDSYEQYV.

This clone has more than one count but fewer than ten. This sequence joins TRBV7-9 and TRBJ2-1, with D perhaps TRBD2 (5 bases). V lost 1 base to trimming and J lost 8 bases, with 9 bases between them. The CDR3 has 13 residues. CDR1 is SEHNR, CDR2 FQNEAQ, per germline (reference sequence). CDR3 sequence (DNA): TGTGCCAGCAGCTTAGTCGGAGGCTATGAGCAGTTCTTC. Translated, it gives CASSLVGGYEQFF.

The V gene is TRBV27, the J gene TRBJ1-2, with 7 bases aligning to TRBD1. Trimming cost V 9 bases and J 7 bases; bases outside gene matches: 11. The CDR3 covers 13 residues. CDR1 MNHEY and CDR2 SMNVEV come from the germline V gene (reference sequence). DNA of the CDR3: TGTGCCAGAAACAACCACAGGGGAACTGGCTACACCTTC. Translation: CARNNHRGTGYTF.

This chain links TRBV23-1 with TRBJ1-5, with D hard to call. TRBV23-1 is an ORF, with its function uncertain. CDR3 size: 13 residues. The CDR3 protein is CPYNRNSNQPQHF. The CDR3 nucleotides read TGCCCTTATAATAGGAATAGCAATCAGCCCCAGCATTTT.

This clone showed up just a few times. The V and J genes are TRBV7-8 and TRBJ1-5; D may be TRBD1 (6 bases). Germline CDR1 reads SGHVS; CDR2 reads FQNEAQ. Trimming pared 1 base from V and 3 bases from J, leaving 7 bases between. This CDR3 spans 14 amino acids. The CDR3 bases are TGTGCCAGCAGCTTAGGGACAGACAATCAGCCCCAGCATTTT. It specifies CASSLGTDNQPQHF.

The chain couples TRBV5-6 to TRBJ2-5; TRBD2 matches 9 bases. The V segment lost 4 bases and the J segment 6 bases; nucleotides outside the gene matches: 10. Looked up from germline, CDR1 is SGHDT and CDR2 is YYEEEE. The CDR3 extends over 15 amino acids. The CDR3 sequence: CASSPFPSGTKTQYF. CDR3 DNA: TGTGCCAGCAGCCCCTTCCCTAGCGGGACAAAGACCCAGTACTTC.

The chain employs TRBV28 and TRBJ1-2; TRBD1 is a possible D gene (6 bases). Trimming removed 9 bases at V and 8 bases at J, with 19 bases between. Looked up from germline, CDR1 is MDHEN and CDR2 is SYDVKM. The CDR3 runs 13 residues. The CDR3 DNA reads TGTGCCAGTCTGAACAGGGCCCTAGGGGGCTACACCTTC. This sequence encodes CASLNRALGGYTF.

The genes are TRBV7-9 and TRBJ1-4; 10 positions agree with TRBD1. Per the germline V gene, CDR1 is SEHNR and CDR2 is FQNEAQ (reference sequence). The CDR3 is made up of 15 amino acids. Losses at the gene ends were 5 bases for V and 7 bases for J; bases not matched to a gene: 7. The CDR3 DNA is TGTGCCAGCAGCCCTGGGACAGGGGTTGGTGAAAAACTGTTTTTT. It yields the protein CASSPGTGVGEKLFF.

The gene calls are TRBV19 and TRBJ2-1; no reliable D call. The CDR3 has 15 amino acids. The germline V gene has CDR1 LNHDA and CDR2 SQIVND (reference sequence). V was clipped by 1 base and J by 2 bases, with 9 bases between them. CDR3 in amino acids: CASSIAGTTYNEQFF. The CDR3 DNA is TGTGCCAGTAGTATAGCGGGTACTACCTACAATGAGCAGTTCTTC.

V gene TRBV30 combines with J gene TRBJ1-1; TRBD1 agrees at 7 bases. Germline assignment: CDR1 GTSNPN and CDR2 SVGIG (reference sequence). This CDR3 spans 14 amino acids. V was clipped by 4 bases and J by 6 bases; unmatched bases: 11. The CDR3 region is CAWTRQGAGAEAFF. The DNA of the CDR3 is TGTGCCTGGACAAGACAGGGAGCGGGGGCTGAAGCTTTCTTT.

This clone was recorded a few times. The CDR3 nucleotides read TGTGCCAGCAGCATGAGCGGGGGGACATCCTACGAGCAGTACGTC. Translation: CASSMSGGTSYEQYV. The chain joins TRBV7-9 to TRBJ2-7, with TRBD2 matching 9 bases. The V gene end was trimmed by 5 bases and the J gene end by 1 base; junction bases not matched to a gene: 6. From germline, CDR1 is SEHNR and CDR2 FQNEAQ (reference sequence). The CDR3 runs 15 residues.

CDR3 sequence (DNA): TGTGCCAGCACCCAAGTCGTCCGGGGGACAGATACGCAGTATTTT. Its protein product is CASTQVVRGTDTQYF. The rearrangement joins TRBV7-8 to TRBJ2-3; weak D call: TRBD2 (6 bases). Per germline, CDR1 SGHVS and CDR2 FQNEAQ. V lost 7 bases and J lost 3, with 17 bases in between. The CDR3 spans 15 residues.

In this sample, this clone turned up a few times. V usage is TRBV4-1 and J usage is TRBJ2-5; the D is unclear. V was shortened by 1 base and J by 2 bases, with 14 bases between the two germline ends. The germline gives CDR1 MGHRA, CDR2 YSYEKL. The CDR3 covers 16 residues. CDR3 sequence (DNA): TGCGCCAGCAGCCAAGGGATAAAGGACGGACAAGAGACCCAGTACTTC. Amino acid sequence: CASSQGIKDGQETQYF.

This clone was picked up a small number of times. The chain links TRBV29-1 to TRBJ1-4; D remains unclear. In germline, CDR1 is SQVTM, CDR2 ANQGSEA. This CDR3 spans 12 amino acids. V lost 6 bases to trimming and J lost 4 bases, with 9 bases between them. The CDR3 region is CSVVERNEKLFF. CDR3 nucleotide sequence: TGCAGCGTAGTAGAACGTAATGAAAAACTGTTTTTT.

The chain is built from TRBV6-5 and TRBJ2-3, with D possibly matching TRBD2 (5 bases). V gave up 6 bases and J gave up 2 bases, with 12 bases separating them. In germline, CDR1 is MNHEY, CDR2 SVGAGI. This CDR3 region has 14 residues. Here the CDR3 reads CASSYGGFTDTQYF. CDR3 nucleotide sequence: TGTGCCAGCAGCTACGGCGGGTTCACAGATACGCAGTATTTT.

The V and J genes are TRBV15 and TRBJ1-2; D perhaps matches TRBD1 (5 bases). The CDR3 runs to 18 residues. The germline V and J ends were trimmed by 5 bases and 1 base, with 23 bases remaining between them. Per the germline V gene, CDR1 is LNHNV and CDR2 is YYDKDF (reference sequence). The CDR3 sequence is CATSFRSGTARINYGYTF. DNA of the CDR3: TGTGCCACCAGCTTCCGATCCGGGACGGCAAGAATTAACTATGGCTACACCTTC.

CDR3 protein: CASSLTGTGVQPQHF. CDR3 sequence (DNA): TGCGCCAGCAGCTTGACCGGGACAGGGGTTCAGCCCCAGCATTTT. The chain has TRBV5-1 and TRBJ1-5, with 10 bases lining up with TRBD1. Germline assignment: CDR1 SGHRS and CDR2 YFSETQ. The CDR3 has 15 amino acids. Trimming removed 1 base from V and 6 bases from J; junction bases left unmatched: 4.

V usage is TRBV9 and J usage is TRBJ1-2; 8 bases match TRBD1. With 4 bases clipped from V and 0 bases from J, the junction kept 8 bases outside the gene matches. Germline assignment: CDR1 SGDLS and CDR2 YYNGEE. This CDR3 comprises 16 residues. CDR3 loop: CASSMRQGKANYGYTF. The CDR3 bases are TGTGCCAGCAGCATGAGACAGGGGAAAGCTAACTATGGCTACACCTTC.

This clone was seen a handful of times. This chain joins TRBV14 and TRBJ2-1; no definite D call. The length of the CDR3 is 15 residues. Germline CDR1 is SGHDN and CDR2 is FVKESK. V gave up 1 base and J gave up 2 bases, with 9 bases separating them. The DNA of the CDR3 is TGTGCCAGCAGCCAAGTTCAAGCGACCTACAATGAGCAGTTCTTC. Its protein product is CASSQVQATYNEQFF.

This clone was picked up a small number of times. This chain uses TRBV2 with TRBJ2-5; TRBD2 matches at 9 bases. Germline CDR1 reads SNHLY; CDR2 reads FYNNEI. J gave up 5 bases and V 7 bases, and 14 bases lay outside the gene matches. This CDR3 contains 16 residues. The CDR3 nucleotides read TGTGCCAGCACTAGAGTTAGCGGGGGCAGGGGTGAGACCCAGTACTTC. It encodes CASTRVSGGRGETQYF.

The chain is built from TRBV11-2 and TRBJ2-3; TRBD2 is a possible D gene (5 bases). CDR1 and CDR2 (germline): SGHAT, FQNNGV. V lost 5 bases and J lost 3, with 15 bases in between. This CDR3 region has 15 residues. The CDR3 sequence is CASSRRQRLTDTQYF. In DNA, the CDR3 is TGTGCCAGCAGCCGGCGGCAGCGACTAACAGATACGCAGTATTTT.

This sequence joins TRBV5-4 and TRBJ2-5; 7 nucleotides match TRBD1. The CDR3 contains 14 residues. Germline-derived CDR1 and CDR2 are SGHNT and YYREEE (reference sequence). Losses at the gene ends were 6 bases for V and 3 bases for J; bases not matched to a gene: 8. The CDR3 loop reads CASTDRQGEETQYF. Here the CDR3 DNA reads TGTGCCAGCACCGATCGACAGGGCGAAGAGACCCAGTACTTC.

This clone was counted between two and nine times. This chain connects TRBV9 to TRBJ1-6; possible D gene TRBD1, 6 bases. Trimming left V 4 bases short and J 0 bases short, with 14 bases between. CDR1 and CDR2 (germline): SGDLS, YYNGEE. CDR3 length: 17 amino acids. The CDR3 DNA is TGTGCCAGCAGCTCGACCGGGGGCGTCTCCTATAATTCACCCCTCCACTTT. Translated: CASSSTGGVSYNSPLHF.

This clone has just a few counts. CDR3 residues: CASSFRTSGRRETQYF. The CDR3 DNA follows: TGTGCCAGCAGCTTCCGGACTAGCGGGAGACGAGAGACCCAGTACTTC. V and J are TRBV5-6 and TRBJ2-5, with 13 bases aligning to TRBD2. In germline, CDR1 is SGHDT, CDR2 YYEEEE. The CDR3 loop spans 16 amino acids. Unmatched junction bases numbered 5, after V lost 2 bases and J lost 4 bases.